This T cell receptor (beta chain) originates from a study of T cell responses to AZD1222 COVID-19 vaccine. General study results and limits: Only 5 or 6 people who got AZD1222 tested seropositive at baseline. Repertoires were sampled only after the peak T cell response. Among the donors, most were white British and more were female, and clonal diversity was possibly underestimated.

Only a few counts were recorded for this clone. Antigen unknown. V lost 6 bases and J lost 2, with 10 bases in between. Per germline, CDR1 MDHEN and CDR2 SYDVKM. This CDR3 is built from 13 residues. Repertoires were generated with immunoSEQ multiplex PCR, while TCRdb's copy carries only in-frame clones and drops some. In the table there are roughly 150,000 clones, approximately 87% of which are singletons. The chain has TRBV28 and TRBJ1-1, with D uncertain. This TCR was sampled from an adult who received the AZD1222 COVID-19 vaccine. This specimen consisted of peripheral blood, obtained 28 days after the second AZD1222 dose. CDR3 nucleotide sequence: TGTGCCAGCAGGTACGGGATCAACACTGAAGCTTTCTTT. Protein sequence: CASRYGINTEAFF.